What follows is one T cell receptor (beta chain) and its context. The data belong to a study of read filtering for tumor transcriptome and immune sequencing. This library used about 400 ng RNA and molecular barcoded adaptors spanning alpha/delta and beta/gamma chains. From the reads, TCRdb called clonotypes with MiXCR, one entry per CDR3 protein. The data show more than 45,000 distinct CDR3 sequences, with approximately 18% seen just once and 15% to 17% held by the top ten. The receptor was isolated from a donor at least 40 years old with multiple myeloma. Sequenced sample: a population of CD138-negative cells sorted from bone marrow.

CDR3 region: CASSLDIPRGPNEQFF. CDR3 nucleotide sequence: TGCGCCAGCAGCTTGGACATCCCGCGGGGTCCCAATGAGCAGTTCTTC. The chain has TRBV5-1 and TRBJ2-1; D may be TRBD2 (6 bases). The CDR3 consists of 16 residues. Germline CDR1 is SGHRS and CDR2 is YFSETQ. V dropped 0 bases and J dropped 6 bases, with 16 bases sitting between them.